These T cell receptor beta chains were read from a single sample in a study of T cell responses to AZD1222 COVID-19 vaccine. Method: immunoSEQ multiplex PCR; TCRdb's copy keeps in-frame clones and lacks some. The table records roughly 60,000 clones, 70% to 85% of them present only once. The source material was peripheral blood, sampled on day 0 of AZD1222 vaccination. The receptor source for this set is an adult in good health. CDR3s include the opening cysteine and the closing phenylalanine or tryptophan. The D gene is left open where the match is weak. The size field is filled for only some rows; it gives once, few, many or a size class.

CDR3nt: TGTGCCAGCAGCCAGACAGGGGGGAAGAGGCATTTT
CDR3aa: CASSQTGGKRHF
v_gene: TRBV7-2
j_gene: TRBJ1-5
d_gene: TRBD1
abundance: few

CDR3nt: TGTGCCAGCAGTTATAAGAGGACAGGGGGATCTTATGGCTACACCTTC
CDR3aa: CASSYKRTGGSYGYTF
v_gene: TRBV6-5
j_gene: TRBJ1-2
d_gene: TRBD1
abundance: NA

CDR3nt: TGTGCCAGCAGTGTGGGACAGGATCAGCCCCAGCATTTT
CDR3aa: CASSVGQDQPQHF
v_gene: TRBV2
j_gene: TRBJ1-5
d_gene: TRBD1
abundance: NA

CDR3nt: TGTGCCAGCAGCTGGACAAGCTACACTGAAGCTTTCTTT
CDR3aa: CASSWTSYTEAFF
v_gene: TRBV11-3
j_gene: TRBJ1-1
d_gene: NA
abundance: once

CDR3nt: TGTGCCAGCAGCTTCAGAGGGGCCGCGAGGGGCTACACCTTC
CDR3aa: CASSFRGAARGYTF
v_gene: TRBV5-4
j_gene: TRBJ1-2
d_gene: NA
abundance: NA

CDR3nt: TGTGCCAGCAGCCGCTCTCTCACTGGCCAGCCCCAGCATTTT
CDR3aa: CASSRSLTGQPQHF
v_gene: TRBV3-1/TRBV3-2
j_gene: TRBJ1-5
d_gene: NA
abundance: NA

CDR3nt: TGTGCCAGTAGTAACGGCAGGGAGAACACTGAAGCTTTCTTT
CDR3aa: CASSNGRENTEAFF
v_gene: TRBV19
j_gene: TRBJ1-1
d_gene: NA
abundance: NA

CDR3nt: TGTGCCAGCTCACCTGGGGGGTTAAAGGAGCCCCAGCATTTT
CDR3aa: CASSPGGLKEPQHF
v_gene: TRBV18
j_gene: TRBJ1-5
d_gene: NA
abundance: NA

CDR3nt: TGTGCCAGCAGCCAAGAGACAGGGGGCGGCGGGACCCTAGATGAGCAGTTCTTC
CDR3aa: CASSQETGGGGTLDEQFF
v_gene: TRBV3-1/TRBV3-2
j_gene: TRBJ2-1
d_gene: TRBD1
abundance: NA

CDR3nt: TGCGCCAGCAGCCAGCTCAGGGAAGATACGCAGTATTTT
CDR3aa: CASSQLREDTQYF
v_gene: TRBV5-1
j_gene: TRBJ2-3
d_gene: NA
abundance: NA